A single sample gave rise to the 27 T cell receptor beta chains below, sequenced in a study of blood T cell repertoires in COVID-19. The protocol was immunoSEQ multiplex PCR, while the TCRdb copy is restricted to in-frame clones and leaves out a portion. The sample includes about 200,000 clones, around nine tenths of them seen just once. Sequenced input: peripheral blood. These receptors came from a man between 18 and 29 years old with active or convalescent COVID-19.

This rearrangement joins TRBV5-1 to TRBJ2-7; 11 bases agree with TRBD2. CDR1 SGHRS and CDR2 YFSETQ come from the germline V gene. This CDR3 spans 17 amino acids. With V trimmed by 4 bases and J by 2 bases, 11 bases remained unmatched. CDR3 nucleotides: TGCGCCAGCAGCAAACCGACTAGCGGGACATCGCCCTACGAGCAGTACTTC. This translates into CASSKPTSGTSPYEQYF.

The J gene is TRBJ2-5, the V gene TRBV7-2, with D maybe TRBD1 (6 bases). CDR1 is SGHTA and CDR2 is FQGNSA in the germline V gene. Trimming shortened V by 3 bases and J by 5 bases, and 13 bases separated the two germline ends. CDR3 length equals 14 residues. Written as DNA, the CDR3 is TGTGCCAGCAGCTTCTTGGGGGCGCGGGAGACCCAGTACTTC. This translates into CASSFLGARETQYF.

The CDR3 DNA reads TGTGCCAGCAGCTTGTTCGCGGCTAACACTGAAGCTTTCTTT. It encodes CASSLFAANTEAFF. The V call is TRBV5-4, the J call TRBJ1-1; no firm D call. V was clipped by 1 base and J by 2 bases, with 9 bases between them. CDR1 and CDR2 from the germline V gene are SGHNT and YYREEE (reference sequence). The CDR3 contains 14 residues. Using reference TRBV5-4 and TRBJ1-1 for the parts outside the CDR3, the full variable domain is ETGVTQSPTHLIKTRGQQVTLRCSSQSGHNTVSWYQQALGQGPQFIFQYYREEENGRGNFPPRFSGLQFPNYSSELNVNALELDDSALYLCASSLFAANTEAFFGQGTRLTVV.

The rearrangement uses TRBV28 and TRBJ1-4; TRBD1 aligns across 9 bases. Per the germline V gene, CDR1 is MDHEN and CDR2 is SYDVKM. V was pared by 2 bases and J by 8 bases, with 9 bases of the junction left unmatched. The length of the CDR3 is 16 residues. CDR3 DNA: TGTGCCAGCAGTTTACATAGGACAGGGGTATGGGAAAAACTGTTTTTT. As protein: CASSLHRTGVWEKLFF.

CDR3 protein: CASRQRDRRDTEAFF. For the CDR3, the DNA is TGTGCCAGCAGGCAACGGGACAGAAGGGACACTGAAGCTTTCTTT. The V call is TRBV6-6, the J call TRBJ1-1, with 7 bases aligning to TRBD1. With V trimmed by 6 bases and J by 3 bases, 10 bases remained unmatched. There are 15 residues in the CDR3. The germline V gene encodes CDR1 MNHNY and CDR2 SVGAGI (reference sequence).

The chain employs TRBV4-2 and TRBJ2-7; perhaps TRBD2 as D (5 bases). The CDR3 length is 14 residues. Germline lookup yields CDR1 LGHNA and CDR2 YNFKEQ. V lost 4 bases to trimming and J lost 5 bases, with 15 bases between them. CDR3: CASSPARGSHEQYF. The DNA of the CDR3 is TGTGCCAGCAGCCCCGCCCGGGGTTCCCACGAGCAGTACTTC.

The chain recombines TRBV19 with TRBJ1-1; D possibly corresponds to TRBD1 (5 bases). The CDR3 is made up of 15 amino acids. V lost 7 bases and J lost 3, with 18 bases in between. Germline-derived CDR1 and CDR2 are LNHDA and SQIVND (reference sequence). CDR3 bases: TGTGCCAGTACCCCCCGGGACTCGCTGTACACTGAAGCTTTCTTT. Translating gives CASTPRDSLYTEAFF.

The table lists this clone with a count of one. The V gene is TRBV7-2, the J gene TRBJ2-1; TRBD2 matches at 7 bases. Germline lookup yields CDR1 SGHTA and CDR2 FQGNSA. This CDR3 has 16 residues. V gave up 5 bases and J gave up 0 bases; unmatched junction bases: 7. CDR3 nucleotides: TGTGCCAGCAGCCCGCTGCTAGCGGTCTCCTACAATGAGCAGTTCTTC. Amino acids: CASSPLLAVSYNEQFF.

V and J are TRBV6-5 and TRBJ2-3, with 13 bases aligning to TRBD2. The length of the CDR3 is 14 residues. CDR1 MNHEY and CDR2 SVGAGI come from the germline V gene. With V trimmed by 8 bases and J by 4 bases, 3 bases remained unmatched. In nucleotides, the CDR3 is TGTGCCAGCCAGACTAGCGGGGGGCCAGATACGCAGTATTTT. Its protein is CASQTSGGPDTQYF.

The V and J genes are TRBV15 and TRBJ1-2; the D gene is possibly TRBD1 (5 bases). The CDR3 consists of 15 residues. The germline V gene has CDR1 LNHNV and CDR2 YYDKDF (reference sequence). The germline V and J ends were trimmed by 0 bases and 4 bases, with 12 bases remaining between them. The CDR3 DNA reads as TGTGCCACCAGCAGAGATCAGCAGGGTAGCTATGGCTACACCTTC. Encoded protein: CATSRDQQGSYGYTF.

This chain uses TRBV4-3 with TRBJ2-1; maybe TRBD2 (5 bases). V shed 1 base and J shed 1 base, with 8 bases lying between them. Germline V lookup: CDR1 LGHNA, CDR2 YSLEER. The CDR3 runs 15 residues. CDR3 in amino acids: CASSQVSGSYNEQFF. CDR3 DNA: TGCGCCAGCAGCCAAGTCTCGGGGTCCTACAATGAGCAGTTCTTC.

CDR3 residues: CASSLGGQAYTF. CDR3 sequence (DNA): TGTGCCAGCAGCCTAGGCGGACAGGCCTACACCTTC. This sequence joins TRBV7-8 and TRBJ1-2; 7 positions agree with TRBD1. The junction had 7 bases not matched to a gene; V was cut back by 5 bases and J by 10 bases. Germline-derived CDR1 and CDR2 are SGHVS and FQNEAQ. The length of the CDR3 is 12 residues.

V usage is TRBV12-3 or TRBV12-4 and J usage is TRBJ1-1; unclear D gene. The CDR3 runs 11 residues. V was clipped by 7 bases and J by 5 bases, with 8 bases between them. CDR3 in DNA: TGTGCCAGCACCTATTATACTGAAGCTTTCTTT. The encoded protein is CASTYYTEAFF.

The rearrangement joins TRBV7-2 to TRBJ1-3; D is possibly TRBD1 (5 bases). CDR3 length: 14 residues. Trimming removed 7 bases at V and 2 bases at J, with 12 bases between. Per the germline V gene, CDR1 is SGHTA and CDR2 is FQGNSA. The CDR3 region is CASTSSGAGNTIYF. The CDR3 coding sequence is TGTGCCAGCACCTCGTCGGGGGCTGGAAACACCATATATTTT.

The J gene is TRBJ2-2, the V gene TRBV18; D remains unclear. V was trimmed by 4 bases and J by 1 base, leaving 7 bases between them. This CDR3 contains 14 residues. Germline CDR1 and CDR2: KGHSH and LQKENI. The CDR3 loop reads CASSLSGNTGELFF. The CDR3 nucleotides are TGTGCCAGCTCACTGTCCGGGAACACCGGGGAGCTGTTTTTT.

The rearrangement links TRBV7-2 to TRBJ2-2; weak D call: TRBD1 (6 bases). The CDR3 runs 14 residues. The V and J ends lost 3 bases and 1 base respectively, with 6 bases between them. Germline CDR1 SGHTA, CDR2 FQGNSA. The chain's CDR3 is CASSLDRNTGELFF. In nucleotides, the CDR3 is TGTGCCAGCAGCTTGGACAGGAACACCGGGGAGCTGTTTTTT. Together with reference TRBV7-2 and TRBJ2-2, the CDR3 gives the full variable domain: GAGVSQSPSNKVTEKGKDVELRCDPISGHTALYWYRQSLGQGLEFLIYFQGNSAPDKSGLPSDRFSAERTGGSVSTLTIQRTQQEDSAVYLCASSLDRNTGELFFGEGSRLTVL.

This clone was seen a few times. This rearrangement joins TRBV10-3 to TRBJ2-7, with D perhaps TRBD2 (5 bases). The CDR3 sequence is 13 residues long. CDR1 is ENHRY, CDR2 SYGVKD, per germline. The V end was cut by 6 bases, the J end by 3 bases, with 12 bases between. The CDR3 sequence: CAIRDSLNYEQYF. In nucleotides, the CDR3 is TGTGCCATCAGGGACTCTCTGAACTACGAGCAGTACTTC.

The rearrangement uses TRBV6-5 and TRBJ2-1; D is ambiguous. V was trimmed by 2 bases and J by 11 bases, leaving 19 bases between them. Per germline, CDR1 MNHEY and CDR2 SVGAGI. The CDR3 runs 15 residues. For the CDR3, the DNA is TGTGCCAGCAGTTACGCGCGGCAACCCGGAAAGAAGCAGTTCTTC. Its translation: CASSYARQPGKKQFF.

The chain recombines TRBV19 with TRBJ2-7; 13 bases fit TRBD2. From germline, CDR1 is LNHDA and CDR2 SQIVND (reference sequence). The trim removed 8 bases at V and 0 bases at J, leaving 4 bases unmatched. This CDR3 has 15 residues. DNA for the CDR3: TGTGCCAGTCGTAGGACTAGCGGGAGCTCCTACGAGCAGTACTTC. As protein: CASRRTSGSSYEQYF.

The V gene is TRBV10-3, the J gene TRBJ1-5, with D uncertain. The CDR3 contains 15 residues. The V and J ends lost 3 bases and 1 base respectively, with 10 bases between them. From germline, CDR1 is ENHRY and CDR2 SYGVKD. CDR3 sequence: CAISDSGLSNQPQHF. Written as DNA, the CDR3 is TGTGCCATCAGTGACTCCGGGTTAAGCAATCAGCCCCAGCATTTT.

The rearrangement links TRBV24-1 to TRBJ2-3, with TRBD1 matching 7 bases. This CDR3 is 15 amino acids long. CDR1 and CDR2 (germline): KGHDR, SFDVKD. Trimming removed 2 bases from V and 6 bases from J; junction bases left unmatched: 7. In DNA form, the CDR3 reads TGTGCCACCAGTGATTGGGACAGCACGTCGGATACGCAGTATTTT. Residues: CATSDWDSTSDTQYF.

The CDR3 protein is CASSFDSQGAVFDYGYTF. In DNA, the CDR3 is TGTGCCAGCAGCTTCGACAGCCAGGGCGCTGTATTTGACTATGGCTACACCTTC. The chain recombines TRBV7-9 with TRBJ1-2; possibly TRBD1 for D (5 bases). CDR1 and CDR2 from the germline V gene are SEHNR and FQNEAQ (reference sequence). V was trimmed by 3 bases and J by 3 bases, leaving 23 bases between them. This CDR3 contains 18 residues.

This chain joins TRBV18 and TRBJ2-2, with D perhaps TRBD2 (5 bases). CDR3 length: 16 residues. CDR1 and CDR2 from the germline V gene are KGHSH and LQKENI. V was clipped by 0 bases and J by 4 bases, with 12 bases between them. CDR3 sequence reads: CASSPPSSRLTGELFF. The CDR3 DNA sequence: TGTGCCAGCTCACCACCCTCTAGCAGACTCACCGGGGAGCTGTTTTTT.

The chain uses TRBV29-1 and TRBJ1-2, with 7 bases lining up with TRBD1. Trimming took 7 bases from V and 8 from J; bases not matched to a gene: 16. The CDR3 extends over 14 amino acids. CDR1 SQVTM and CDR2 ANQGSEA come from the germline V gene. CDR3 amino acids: CSAGKVGQLWGYTF. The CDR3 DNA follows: TGCAGCGCTGGGAAGGTGGGACAGCTATGGGGCTACACCTTC.

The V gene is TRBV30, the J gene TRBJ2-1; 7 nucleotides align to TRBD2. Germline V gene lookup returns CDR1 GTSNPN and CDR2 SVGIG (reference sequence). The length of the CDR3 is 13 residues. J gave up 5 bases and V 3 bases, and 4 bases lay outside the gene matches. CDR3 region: CAWRLAENNEQFF. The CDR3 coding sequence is TGTGCCTGGAGGCTAGCGGAAAACAATGAGCAGTTCTTC.

CDR3 region: CAISVMTDGYEQYF. The CDR3 DNA follows: TGTGCCATCAGTGTGATGACTGACGGCTACGAGCAGTACTTC. The chain has TRBV10-3 and TRBJ2-7; D remains ambiguous. The length of the CDR3 is 14 residues. Germline lookup yields CDR1 ENHRY and CDR2 SYGVKD. The ends were cut back, 4 bases at V and 3 bases at J, with 13 bases in the middle.

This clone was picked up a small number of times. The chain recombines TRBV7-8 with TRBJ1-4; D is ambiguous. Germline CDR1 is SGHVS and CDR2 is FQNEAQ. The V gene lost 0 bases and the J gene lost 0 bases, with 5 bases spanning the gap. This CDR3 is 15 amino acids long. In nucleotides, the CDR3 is TGTGCCAGCAGCTTAGCGGGAGCAACTAATGAAAAACTGTTTTTT. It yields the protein CASSLAGATNEKLFF.